The 13 T cell receptor beta chains presented below share a single source sample, sequenced in a study of blood T cell repertoires in COVID-19 (dated by TCRdb to 2020 to 2021). The library came from the immunoSEQ multiplex PCR assay. What TCRdb holds here is the immuneACCESS table cut down to in-frame rearrangements. Part of the clones is not present; checked against another copy, under half of the missing clones reflect an unresolved V gene, and the others are unexplained. In all, the sample holds approximately 210,000 clones, and approximately 80% of those were seen once. About 7.8% of the sample comes from the top ten. The sample consisted of peripheral blood. The receptors derive from a woman older than 75 with COVID-19, enrolled during active disease.

This chain connects TRBV5-1 to TRBJ2-7, with TRBD1 as a possible D gene (5 bases). The CDR3 sequence is 15 residues long. The V end lost 0 bases, the J end lost 2 bases, and 12 bases lay between the germline ends. CDR1 is SGHRS and CDR2 is YFSETQ in the germline V gene. In DNA form, the CDR3 reads TGCGCCAGCAGCTTGGCCGGCGACAGTACCTACGAGCAGTACTTC. It is translated as CASSLAGDSTYEQYF. Full variable domain (rest looked up from reference TRBV5-1 and TRBJ2-7): KAGVTQTPRYLIKTRGQQVTLSCSPISGHRSVSWYQQTPGQGLQFLFEYFSETQRNKGNFPGRFSGRQFSNSRSEMNVSTLELGDSALYLCASSLAGDSTYEQYFGPGTRLTVT.

This clone showed up just once. The chain recombines TRBV24-1 with TRBJ2-2; TRBD1 aligns across 9 bases. The CDR3 has 16 residues. The trim removed 3 bases at V and 1 base at J, leaving 2 bases unmatched. Germline CDR1 KGHDR, CDR2 SFDVKD. In DNA, the CDR3 is TGTGCCACCAGTGATCGACAGGGGGAGAACACCGGGGAGCTGTTTTTT. This encodes CATSDRQGENTGELFF.

The chain combines TRBV5-6 with TRBJ2-1; 10 bases are a match to TRBD1. V was pared by 3 bases and J by 1 base, with 1 base of the junction left unmatched. The CDR3 has 15 amino acids. CDR1 and CDR2 (germline): SGHDT, YYEEEE. CDR3 coding DNA: TGTGCCAGCAGCTGGGGACAGGGGTCCTACAATGAGCAGTTCTTC. Protein: CASSWGQGSYNEQFF.

For the CDR3, the DNA is TGTGCCAGCAATTCTGTCCCAGGGGAGGGGACCCCGGGCCATTTT. Amino acid sequence: CASNSVPGEGTPGHF. The chain has TRBV6-5 and TRBJ1-5, with D tentatively TRBD1 (6 bases). The germline gives CDR1 MNHEY, CDR2 SVGAGI. The V end lost 7 bases, the J end lost 16 bases, and 29 bases lay between the germline ends. The CDR3 spans 15 residues.

This chain connects TRBV5-1 to TRBJ2-3, with 11 bases aligning to TRBD2. Germline values: CDR1 SGHRS, CDR2 YFSETQ. The V and J ends lost 2 bases and 0 bases, in that order; junction bases with no gene match: 11. The CDR3 totals 19 residues. CDR3 nucleotide sequence: TGCGCCAGCAGCTTTGACCTGACTAGCGGGATTTCAAGCACAGATACGCAGTATTTT. Translating it yields CASSFDLTSGISSTDTQYF.

This clone has just one count. The chain is built from TRBV5-4 and TRBJ2-7; perhaps TRBD1 as D (5 bases). V was cut by 1 base and J by 3 bases, with 8 bases left in between. This CDR3 spans 13 amino acids. In germline, CDR1 is SGHNT, CDR2 YYREEE (reference sequence). The CDR3 nucleotides read TGTGCCAGCAGCTTGCAGGGAAACTACGAGCAGTACTTC. Translation: CASSLQGNYEQYF.

A single count supports this clone. This chain links TRBV7-2 with TRBJ2-5; D remains unclear. Trimming took off 5 bases at V and 1 base at J, with 8 bases between the two ends. This CDR3 has 13 amino acids. The germline V gene encodes CDR1 SGHTA and CDR2 FQGNSA. The DNA of the CDR3 is TGTGCCAGCAGCGCCGGTTTCCAAGAGACCCAGTACTTC. Amino acids: CASSAGFQETQYF.

This clone was seen only a few times. Distinct nucleotide sequences in the sample also encode this CDR3. This chain links TRBV29-1 with TRBJ2-7; D uncertain. Per the germline V gene, CDR1 is SQVTM and CDR2 is ANQGSEA. This CDR3 region has 11 residues. V was clipped by 7 bases and J by 0 bases, with 7 bases between them. The CDR3 coding sequence is TGCAGCGCTCGCGGCTCCTACGAGCAGTACTTC. It translates to CSARGSYEQYF.

The rearrangement links TRBV9 to TRBJ1-4; D possibly corresponds to TRBD1 (6 bases). CDR3 length equals 13 residues. Germline V gene lookup returns CDR1 SGDLS and CDR2 YYNGEE. V lost 3 bases to trimming and J lost 8 bases, with 11 bases between them. The CDR3 DNA sequence: TGTGCCAGCAGCGACAGGGTAAACGAAAAACTGTTTTTT. Translated, it gives CASSDRVNEKLFF.

The gene calls are TRBV7-9 and TRBJ2-1; TRBD2 is a possible D gene (5 bases). V lost 5 bases and J lost 4, with 15 bases in between. The germline CDR1 and CDR2 sequences are SEHNR and FQNEAQ (reference sequence). This CDR3 region has 15 residues. The CDR3, as DNA: TGTGCCAGCAGCCCCCGGGAAAAGGCATACAATGAGCAGTTCTTC. Translation gives CASSPREKAYNEQFF. Drawing the rest from reference TRBV7-9 and TRBJ2-1, the complete variable domain is DTGVSQNPRHKITKRGQNVTFRCDPISEHNRLYWYRQTLGQGPEFLTYFQNEAQLEKSRLLSDRFSAERPKGSFSTLEIQRTEQGDSAMYLCASSPREKAYNEQFFGPGTRLTVL.

The rearrangement joins TRBV7-6 to TRBJ2-2, with 10 bases aligning to TRBD2. J was trimmed by 9 bases and V by 5 bases; bases with no gene match: 9. The CDR3 extends over 15 amino acids. Germline V gene data show CDR1 as SGHVS and CDR2 as FNYEAQ. The CDR3 loop is CASSAGLAVGRELFF. CDR3 coding DNA: TGTGCCAGCAGCGCCGGACTAGCGGTAGGCCGGGAGCTGTTTTTT.

The DNA of the CDR3 is TGTGCCAGTAGTCGACAGGTTAGCAATCAGCCCCAGCATTTT. It codes for CASSRQVSNQPQHF. V and J are TRBV19 and TRBJ1-5, with D perhaps TRBD1 (6 bases). The V and J ends lost 5 bases and 0 bases respectively, with 8 bases between them. The CDR3 spans 14 residues. CDR1 is LNHDA, CDR2 SQIVND, per germline (reference sequence). Supplemented by reference TRBV19 and TRBJ1-5, the full variable domain reads DGGITQSPKYLFRKEGQNVTLSCEQNLNHDAMYWYRQDPGQGLRLIYYSQIVNDFQKGDIAEGYSVSREKKESFPLTVTSAQKNPTAFYLCASSRQVSNQPQHFGDGTRLSIL.

The J gene is TRBJ2-7, the V gene TRBV3-1 (or the pseudogene TRBV3-2); 12 bases align to TRBD2. The CDR3 is 15 residues long. In germline, CDR1 is LGHDT, CDR2 YNNKEL (reference sequence). V shed 7 bases and J 4 bases; nucleotides not matched to a gene: 8. The CDR3 sequence: CASTSASGRVYEQYF. CDR3 DNA: TGTGCCAGCACATCGGCTAGCGGGAGGGTGTACGAGCAGTACTTC.